These T cell receptor beta chains were read from a single sample in a study of cytomegalovirus exposure and HLA in healthy donors. Profiled with immunoSEQ multiplex PCR; TCRdb holds only in-frame clones, not every one. The repertoire holds 65,000 to 95,000 clones, around 77% seen once, with approximately 3.2% in the top ten. The sequenced sample was PBMCs. These receptors came from a man aged 50 or older in good health and CMV-seronegative. The CDR3 runs from the conserved cysteine through the conserved F or W. A D gene is named only where the DNA matches it firmly. Rows may omit the clone size; those that give it use once, few, many or a size class.

V gene,D gene,clone size,J gene,CDR3 protein,CDR3 DNA
TRBV18,-,-,TRBJ1-5,CASSPNSPGDNQPQHF,TGTGCCAGCTCACCGAACAGCCCGGGGGACAATCAGCCCCAGCATTTT
TRBV5-1,-,-,TRBJ2-5,CASMDSKETQYF,TGCGCCAGTATGGACAGTAAAGAGACCCAGTACTTC
TRBV27,TRBD1,-,TRBJ1-5,CASSRRQGPYSNQPQHF,TGTGCCAGCAGCCGCAGACAGGGTCCCTATAGCAATCAGCCCCAGCATTTT
TRBV5-4,TRBD1,-,TRBJ1-6,CASSSRTGRNPPLHF,TGTGCCAGCAGCTCCCGGACAGGGAGGAATCCACCCCTCCACTTT
TRBV5-1,-,-,TRBJ2-3,CASSSQPVDTSRDTQYF,TGCGCCAGCAGCTCGCAGCCGGTGGACACATCACGGGATACGCAGTATTTT
TRBV4-3,-,once,TRBJ2-3,CASSQGTADTQYF,TGCGCCAGCAGCCAAGGAACAGCAGATACGCAGTATTTT
TRBV9,-,-,TRBJ1-5,CAPGGNQPQHF,TGTGCCCCCGGGGGCAATCAGCCCCAGCATTTT
TRBV6-1,-,-,TRBJ2-7,CASRVDSKREQYF,TGTGCCAGCAGGGTCGACAGCAAACGGGAGCAGTACTTC
TRBV18,-,-,TRBJ1-1,CASSPGQNTEAFF,TGTGCCAGCTCACCCGGACAGAACACTGAAGCTTTCTTT
TRBV5-1,TRBD1,few,TRBJ2-7,CASSLGDRGEQYF,TGCGCCAGCAGCTTGGGAGACAGGGGCGAGCAGTACTTC